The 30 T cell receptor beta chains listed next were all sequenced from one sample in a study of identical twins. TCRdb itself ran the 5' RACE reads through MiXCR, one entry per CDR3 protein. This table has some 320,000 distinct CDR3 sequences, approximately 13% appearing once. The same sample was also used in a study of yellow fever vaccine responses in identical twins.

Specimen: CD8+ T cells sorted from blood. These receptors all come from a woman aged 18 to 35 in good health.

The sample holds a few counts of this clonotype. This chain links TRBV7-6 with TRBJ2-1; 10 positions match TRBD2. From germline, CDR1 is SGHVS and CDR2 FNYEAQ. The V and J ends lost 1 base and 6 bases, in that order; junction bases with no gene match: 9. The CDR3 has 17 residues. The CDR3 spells CASSLGLAGELGNEQFF. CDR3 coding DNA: TGTGCCAGCAGCTTAGGTCTAGCGGGAGAATTAGGCAATGAGCAGTTCTTC.

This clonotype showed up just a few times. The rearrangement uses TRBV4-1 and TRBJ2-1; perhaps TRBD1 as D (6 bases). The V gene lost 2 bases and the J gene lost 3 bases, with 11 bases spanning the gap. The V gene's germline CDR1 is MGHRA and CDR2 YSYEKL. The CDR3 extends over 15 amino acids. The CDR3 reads CASSQRGTSYNEQFF. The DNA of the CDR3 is TGCGCCAGCAGCCAAAGAGGGACAAGCTACAATGAGCAGTTCTTC.

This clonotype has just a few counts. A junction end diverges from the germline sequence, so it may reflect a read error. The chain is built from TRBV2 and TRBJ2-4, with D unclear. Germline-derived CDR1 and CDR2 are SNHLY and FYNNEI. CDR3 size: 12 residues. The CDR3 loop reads CASIFPSPIPNF. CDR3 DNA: TGTGCCAGCATTTTCCCCTCACCTATACCAAACTTC. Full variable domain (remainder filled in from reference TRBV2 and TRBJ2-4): EPEVTQTPSHQVTQMGQEVILRCVPISNHLYFYWYRQILGQKVEFLVSFYNNEISEKSEIFDDQFSVERPDGSNFTLKIRSTKLEDSAMYFCASIFPSPIPNFGAGTRLSVL.

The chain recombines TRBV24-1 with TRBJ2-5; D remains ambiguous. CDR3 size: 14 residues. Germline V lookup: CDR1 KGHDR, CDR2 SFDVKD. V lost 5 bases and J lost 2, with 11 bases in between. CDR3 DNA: TGTGCCACCAGTGCCCCGCCCCCTCAAGAGACCCAGTACTTC. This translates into CATSAPPPQETQYF.

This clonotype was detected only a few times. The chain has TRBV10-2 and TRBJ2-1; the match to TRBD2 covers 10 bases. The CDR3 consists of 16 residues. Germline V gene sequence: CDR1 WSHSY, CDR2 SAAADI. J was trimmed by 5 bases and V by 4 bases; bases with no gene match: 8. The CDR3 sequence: CASSATVAGGNNEQFF. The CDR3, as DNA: TGCGCCAGCAGTGCTACCGTAGCGGGGGGTAACAATGAGCAGTTCTTC.

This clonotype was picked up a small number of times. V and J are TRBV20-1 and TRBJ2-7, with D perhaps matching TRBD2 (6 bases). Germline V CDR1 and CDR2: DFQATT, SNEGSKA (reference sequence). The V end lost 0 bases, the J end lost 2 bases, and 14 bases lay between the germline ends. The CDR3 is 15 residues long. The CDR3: CSARDVEGSAYEQYF. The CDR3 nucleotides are TGCAGTGCTAGAGATGTGGAGGGGTCCGCCTACGAGCAGTACTTC.

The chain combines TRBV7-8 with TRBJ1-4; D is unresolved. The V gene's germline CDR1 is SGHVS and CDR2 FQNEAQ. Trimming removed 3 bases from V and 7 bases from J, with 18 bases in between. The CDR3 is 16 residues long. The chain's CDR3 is CASSFERVWGVEKLFF. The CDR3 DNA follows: TGTGCCAGCAGCTTCGAGAGGGTATGGGGTGTTGAAAAACTGTTTTTT. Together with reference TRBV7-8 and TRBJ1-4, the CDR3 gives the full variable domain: GAGVSQSPRYKVAKRGQDVALRCDPISGHVSLFWYQQALGQGPEFLTYFQNEAQLDKSGLPSDRFFAERPEGSVSTLKIQRTQQEDSAVYLCASSFERVWGVEKLFFGSGTQLSVL.

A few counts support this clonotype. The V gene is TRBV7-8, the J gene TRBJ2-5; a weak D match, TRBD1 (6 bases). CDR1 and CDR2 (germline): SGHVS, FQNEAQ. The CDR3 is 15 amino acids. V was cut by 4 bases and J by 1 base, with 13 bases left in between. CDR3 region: CASSSPRTAQETQYF. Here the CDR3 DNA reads TGTGCCAGCAGCTCTCCCCGGACAGCCCAAGAGACCCAGTACTTC. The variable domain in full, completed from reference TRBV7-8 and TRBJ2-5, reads GAGVSQSPRYKVAKRGQDVALRCDPISGHVSLFWYQQALGQGPEFLTYFQNEAQLDKSGLPSDRFFAERPEGSVSTLKIQRTQQEDSAVYLCASSSPRTAQETQYFGPGTRLLVL.

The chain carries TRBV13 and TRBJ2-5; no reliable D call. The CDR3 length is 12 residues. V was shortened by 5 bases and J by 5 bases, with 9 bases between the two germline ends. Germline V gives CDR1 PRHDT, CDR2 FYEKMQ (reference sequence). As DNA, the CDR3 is TGTGCCAGCAGCCCCGGAAGTGAGACCCAGTACTTC. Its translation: CASSPGSETQYF.

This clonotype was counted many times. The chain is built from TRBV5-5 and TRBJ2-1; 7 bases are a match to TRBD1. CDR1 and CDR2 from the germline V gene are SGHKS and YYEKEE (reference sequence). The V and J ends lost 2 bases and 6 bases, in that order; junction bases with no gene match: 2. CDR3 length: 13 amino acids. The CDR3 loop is CASSFPGGNEQFF. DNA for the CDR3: TGTGCCAGCAGCTTCCCAGGGGGCAATGAGCAGTTCTTC.

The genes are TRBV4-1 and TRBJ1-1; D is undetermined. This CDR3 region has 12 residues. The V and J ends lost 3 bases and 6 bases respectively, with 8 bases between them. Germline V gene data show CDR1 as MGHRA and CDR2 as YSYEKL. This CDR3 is CASSQGISEAFF. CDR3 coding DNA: TGCGCCAGCAGCCAGGGAATCTCTGAAGCTTTCTTT.

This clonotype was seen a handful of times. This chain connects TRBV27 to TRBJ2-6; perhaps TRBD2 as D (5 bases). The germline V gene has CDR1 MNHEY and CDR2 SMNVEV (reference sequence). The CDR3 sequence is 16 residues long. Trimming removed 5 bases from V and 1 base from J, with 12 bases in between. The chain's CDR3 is CASSRVGSSGANVLTF. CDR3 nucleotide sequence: TGTGCCAGCAGTAGGGTGGGGAGTTCTGGGGCCAACGTCCTGACTTTC.

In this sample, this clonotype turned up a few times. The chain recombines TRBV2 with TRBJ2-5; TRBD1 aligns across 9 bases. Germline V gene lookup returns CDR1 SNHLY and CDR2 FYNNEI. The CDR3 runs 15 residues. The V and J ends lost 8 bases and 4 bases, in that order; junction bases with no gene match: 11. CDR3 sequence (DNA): TGTGCCAGCCGCCACGCGGACAGGGGAACAGAGACCCAGTACTTC. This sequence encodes CASRHADRGTETQYF. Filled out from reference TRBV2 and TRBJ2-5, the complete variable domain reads EPEVTQTPSHQVTQMGQEVILRCVPISNHLYFYWYRQILGQKVEFLVSFYNNEISEKSEIFDDQFSVERPDGSNFTLKIRSTKLEDSAMYFCASRHADRGTETQYFGPGTRLLVL.

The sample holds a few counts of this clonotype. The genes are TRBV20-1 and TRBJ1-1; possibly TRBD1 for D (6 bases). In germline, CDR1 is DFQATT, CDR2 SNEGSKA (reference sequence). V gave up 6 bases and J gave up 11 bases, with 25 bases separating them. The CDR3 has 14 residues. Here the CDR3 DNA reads TGCAGTGCCGTAAATCGGGACCACAGGGTTGGGGCTTTCTTT. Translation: CSAVNRDHRVGAFF.

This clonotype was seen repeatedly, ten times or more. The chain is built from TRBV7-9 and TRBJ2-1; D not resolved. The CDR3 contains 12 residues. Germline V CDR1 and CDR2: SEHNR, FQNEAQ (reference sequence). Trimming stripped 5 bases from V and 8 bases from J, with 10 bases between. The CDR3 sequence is CASSEFDHEQFF. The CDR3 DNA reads TGTGCCAGCAGCGAATTCGACCATGAGCAGTTCTTC.

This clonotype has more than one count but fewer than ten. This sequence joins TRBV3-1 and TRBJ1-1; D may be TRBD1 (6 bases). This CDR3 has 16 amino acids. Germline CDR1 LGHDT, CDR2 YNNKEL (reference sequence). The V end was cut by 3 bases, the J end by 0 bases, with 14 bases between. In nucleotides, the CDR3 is TGTGCCAGCAGCCATAGTAGGACAGATTTGAACACTGAAGCTTTCTTT. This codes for CASSHSRTDLNTEAFF.

DNA for the CDR3: TGTGCCAGCGTGGAGGGTAGCGGGACGGGGCAGTTCTTC. This translates into CASVEGSGTGQFF. This rearrangement joins TRBV2 to TRBJ2-1, with 8 positions matching TRBD2. The CDR3 consists of 13 residues. CDR1 and CDR2 from the germline V gene are SNHLY and FYNNEI. Germline trimming cut 8 bases from V and 12 bases from J; bases unmatched to any gene: 12.

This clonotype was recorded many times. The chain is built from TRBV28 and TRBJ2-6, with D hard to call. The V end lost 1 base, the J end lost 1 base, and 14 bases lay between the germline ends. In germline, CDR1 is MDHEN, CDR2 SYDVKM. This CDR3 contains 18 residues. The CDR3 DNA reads TGTGCCAGCAGTTTATCGGACCGACACTTGTCTGGGGCCAACGTCCTGACTTTC. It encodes CASSLSDRHLSGANVLTF.

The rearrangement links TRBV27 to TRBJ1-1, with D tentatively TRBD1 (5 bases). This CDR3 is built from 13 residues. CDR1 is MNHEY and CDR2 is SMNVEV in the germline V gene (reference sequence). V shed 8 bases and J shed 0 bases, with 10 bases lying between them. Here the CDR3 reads CASWGELNTEAFF. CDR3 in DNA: TGTGCCAGCTGGGGGGAGCTGAACACTGAAGCTTTCTTT.

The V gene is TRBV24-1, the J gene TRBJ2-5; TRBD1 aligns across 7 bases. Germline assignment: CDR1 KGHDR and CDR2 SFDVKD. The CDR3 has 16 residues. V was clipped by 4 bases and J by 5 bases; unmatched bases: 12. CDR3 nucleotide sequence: TGTGCCACCAGTGACGGTGACAGGGCAGCGTGGGAGACCCAGTACTTC. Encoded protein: CATSDGDRAAWETQYF.

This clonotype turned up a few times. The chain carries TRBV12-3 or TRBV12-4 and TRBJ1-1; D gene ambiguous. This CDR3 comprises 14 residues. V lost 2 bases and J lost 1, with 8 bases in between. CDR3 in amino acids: CASSLSPGNTEAFF. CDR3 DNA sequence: TGTGCCAGCAGTTTATCTCCAGGGAACACTGAAGCTTTCTTT.

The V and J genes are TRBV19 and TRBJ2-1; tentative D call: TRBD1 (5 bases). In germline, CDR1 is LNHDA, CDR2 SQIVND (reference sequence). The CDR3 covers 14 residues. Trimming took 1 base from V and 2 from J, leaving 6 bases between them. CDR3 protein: CASSIAGTYNEQFF. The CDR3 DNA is TGTGCCAGTAGTATAGCAGGGACCTACAATGAGCAGTTCTTC.

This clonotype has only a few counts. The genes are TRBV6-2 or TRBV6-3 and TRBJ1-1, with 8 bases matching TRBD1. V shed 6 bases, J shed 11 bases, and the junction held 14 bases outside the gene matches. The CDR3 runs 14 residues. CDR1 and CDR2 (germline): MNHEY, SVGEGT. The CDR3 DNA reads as TGTGCCAGCAGCCCCTACCGACAGGGGAGCGATGCTTTCTTT. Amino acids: CASSPYRQGSDAFF.

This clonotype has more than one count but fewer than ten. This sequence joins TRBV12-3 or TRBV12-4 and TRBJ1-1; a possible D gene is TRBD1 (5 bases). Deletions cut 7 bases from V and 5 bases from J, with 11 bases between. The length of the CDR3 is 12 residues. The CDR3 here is CASNSGGTEAFF. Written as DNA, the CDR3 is TGTGCCAGCAACTCCGGGGGGACTGAAGCTTTCTTT.

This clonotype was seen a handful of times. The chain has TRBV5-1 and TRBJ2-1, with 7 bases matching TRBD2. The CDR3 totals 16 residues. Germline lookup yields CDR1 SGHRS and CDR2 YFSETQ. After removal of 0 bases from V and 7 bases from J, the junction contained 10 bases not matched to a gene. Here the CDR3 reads CASSLGGSLPDNEQFF. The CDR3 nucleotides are TGCGCCAGCAGCTTGGGCGGGAGCCTACCAGATAATGAGCAGTTCTTC.

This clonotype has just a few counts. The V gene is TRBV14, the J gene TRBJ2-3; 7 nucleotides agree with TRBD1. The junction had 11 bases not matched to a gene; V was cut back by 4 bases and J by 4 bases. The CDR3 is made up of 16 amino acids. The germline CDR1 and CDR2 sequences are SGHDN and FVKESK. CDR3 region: CASSLLRGQVPDTQYF. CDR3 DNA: TGTGCCAGCAGCCTCCTTCGTGGACAGGTGCCAGATACGCAGTATTTT.

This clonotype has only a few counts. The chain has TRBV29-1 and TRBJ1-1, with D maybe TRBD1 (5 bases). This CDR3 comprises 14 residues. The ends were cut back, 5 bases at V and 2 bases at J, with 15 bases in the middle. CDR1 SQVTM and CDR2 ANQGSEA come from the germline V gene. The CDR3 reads CSVYGDGKNTEAFF. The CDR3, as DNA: TGCAGCGTTTACGGGGACGGGAAAAACACTGAAGCTTTCTTT.

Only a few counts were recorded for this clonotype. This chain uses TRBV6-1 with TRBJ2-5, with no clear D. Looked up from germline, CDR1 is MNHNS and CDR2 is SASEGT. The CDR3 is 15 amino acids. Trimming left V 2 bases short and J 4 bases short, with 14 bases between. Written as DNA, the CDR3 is TGTGCCAGCAGTGAATTCAGAGTTCCCGCAGAGACCCAGTACTTC. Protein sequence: CASSEFRVPAETQYF.

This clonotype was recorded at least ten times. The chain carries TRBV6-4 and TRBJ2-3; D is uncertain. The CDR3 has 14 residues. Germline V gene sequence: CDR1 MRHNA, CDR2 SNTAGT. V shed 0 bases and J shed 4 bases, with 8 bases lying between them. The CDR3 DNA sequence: TGTGCCAGCAGTGACTCGCCCACTGCAGATACGCAGTATTTT. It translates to CASSDSPTADTQYF.

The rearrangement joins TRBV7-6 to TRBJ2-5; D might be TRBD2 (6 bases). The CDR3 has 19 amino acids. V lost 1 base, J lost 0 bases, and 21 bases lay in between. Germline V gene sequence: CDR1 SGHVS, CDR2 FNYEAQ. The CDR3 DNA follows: TGTGCCAGCAGCTTAGAGTTCAGGGCGGGGAACAACTACCAAGAGACCCAGTACTTC. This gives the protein CASSLEFRAGNNYQETQYF. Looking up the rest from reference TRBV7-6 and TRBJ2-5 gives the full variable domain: GAGVSQSPRYKVTKRGQDVALRCDPISGHVSLYWYRQALGQGPEFLTYFNYEAQQDKSGLPNDRFSAERPEGSISTLTIQRTEQRDSAMYRCASSLEFRAGNNYQETQYFGPGTRLLVL.